A single sample is the source of the 13 T cell receptor beta chains below, sequenced in a study of cytomegalovirus exposure and HLA in healthy donors. The PCR employed 60 Vbeta primers together with 13 Jbeta primers. Using immunoSEQ multiplex PCR, the repertoire was profiled, and TCRdb retains in-frame clones only, with some absent. The repertoire has under 150,000 clones, under 90% of them found once; the top ten carry approximately 4%. The sequenced sample consisted of PBMCs. The receptors were gathered from a woman aged 40 to 50 in good health and CMV-seronegative.

This rearrangement joins TRBV27 to TRBJ1-2; 7 nucleotides match TRBD1. The J segment lost 3 bases and the V segment lost 6 bases, leaving 4 bases of the junction unmatched. In germline, CDR1 is MNHEY, CDR2 SMNVEV (reference sequence). This CDR3 is 13 amino acids long. In DNA form, the CDR3 reads TGTGCCAGCAGCCCTGGACAGGACTATGGCTACACCTTC. This codes for CASSPGQDYGYTF.

The gene calls are TRBV29-1 and TRBJ2-3, with D perhaps TRBD1 (6 bases). Germline CDR1 is SQVTM and CDR2 is ANQGSEA. Trimming stripped 2 bases from V and 4 bases from J, with 10 bases between. This CDR3 region has 13 residues. CDR3 residues: CSVEQGTADTQYF. The CDR3, as DNA: TGCAGCGTTGAACAGGGGACGGCAGATACGCAGTATTTT.

Worth noting for this clone: A junction end diverges from the germline sequence, so it may reflect a read error. The chain employs TRBV11-1 and TRBJ1-1, with 10 bases lining up with TRBD1. This CDR3 is 11 amino acids long. The germline V gene encodes CDR1 SGHAT and CDR2 FQDESV (reference sequence). The chain's CDR3 is CASSSDRGLSF. The CDR3 DNA reads as TGTGCCAGCAGCTCCGACAGGGGGCTTTCCTTT.

The genes are TRBV7-8 and TRBJ1-5, with TRBD1 identical over 7 bases. This CDR3 contains 14 residues. Trimming cost V 5 bases and J 4 bases; bases outside gene matches: 5. The germline V gene has CDR1 SGHVS and CDR2 FQNEAQ. CDR3 nucleotide sequence: TGTGCCAGCAGCCAGGACAGGATTAATCAGCCCCAGCATTTT. It encodes CASSQDRINQPQHF.

This clone was observed once. The chain couples TRBV2 to TRBJ2-3; D not certain. The V gene's germline CDR1 is SNHLY and CDR2 FYNNEI. V was cut by 4 bases and J by 3 bases, with 5 bases left in between. The CDR3 is 12 residues long. The CDR3 region is CASSGLTDTQYF. CDR3 DNA sequence: TGTGCCAGCAGTGGTCTAACAGATACGCAGTATTTT.

The genes are TRBV4-1 and TRBJ1-5; 7 nucleotides line up with TRBD1. In germline, CDR1 is MGHRA, CDR2 YSYEKL. J gave up 3 bases and V 4 bases, and 9 bases lay outside the gene matches. This CDR3 is built from 16 residues. The CDR3: CASSPGPDRVNQPQHF. For the CDR3, the DNA is TGCGCCAGCAGCCCGGGGCCCGACAGGGTCAATCAGCCCCAGCATTTT.

This sequence joins TRBV6-1 and TRBJ1-5, with TRBD1 matching 10 bases. V dropped 7 bases and J dropped 1; count of bases not matched to a gene: 4. Germline values: CDR1 MNHNS, CDR2 SASEGT. This CDR3 spans 15 amino acids. CDR3 sequence (DNA): TGTGCCAGCATCCTGGGACAGGGGAGCAATCAGCCCCAGCATTTT. It yields the protein CASILGQGSNQPQHF.

The chain uses TRBV27 and TRBJ2-5; TRBD2 might be the D (5 bases). V lost 4 bases to trimming and J lost 1 base, with 16 bases between them. From germline, CDR1 is MNHEY and CDR2 SMNVEV (reference sequence). This CDR3 is built from 16 residues. The CDR3 loop reads CASSSRRTGSQETQYF. The CDR3 bases are TGTGCCAGCAGTTCCCGGCGGACGGGGTCCCAAGAGACCCAGTACTTC.

The chain links TRBV19 to TRBJ1-1, with D possibly TRBD1 on 6 matching bases. CDR1 LNHDA and CDR2 SQIVND come from the germline V gene (reference sequence). The CDR3 has 13 amino acids. With 6 bases removed from V and 4 bases from J, the gap between germline ends came to 12 bases. For the CDR3, the DNA is TGTGCCAGTAGCCAAAGAGGGGGCACTGAAGCTTTCTTT. Translated, it gives CASSQRGGTEAFF.

This chain connects TRBV19 to TRBJ2-3; TRBD2 agrees at 7 bases. V was clipped by 7 bases and J by 0 bases; unmatched bases: 10. The CDR3 consists of 16 residues. Germline V gene sequence: CDR1 LNHDA, CDR2 SQIVND (reference sequence). The CDR3 here is CASTSGRRISTDTQYF. The CDR3 nucleotides are TGTGCCAGTACCTCCGGGAGGAGGATCAGCACAGATACGCAGTATTTT.

The chain couples TRBV28 to TRBJ2-2; 9 bases align to TRBD2. Germline trimming cut 8 bases from V and 4 bases from J; bases unmatched to any gene: 14. CDR3 size: 17 residues. Germline lookup yields CDR1 MDHEN and CDR2 SYDVKM. The CDR3 sequence is CASSTGASGTFTGELFF. The CDR3 nucleotides are TGTGCCAGCTCCACTGGGGCTAGCGGGACTTTCACCGGGGAGCTGTTTTTT.

This chain joins TRBV10-3 and TRBJ2-2; 8 bases map to TRBD1. The CDR3 has 15 amino acids. In germline, CDR1 is ENHRY, CDR2 SYGVKD. Germline trimming cut 3 bases from V and 3 bases from J; bases unmatched to any gene: 3. CDR3 coding DNA: TGTGCCATCAGTGACGTGACAGGGGACACCGGGGAGCTGTTTTTT. Amino acid sequence: CAISDVTGDTGELFF.

The chain recombines TRBV6-5 with TRBJ1-1; 7 bases are shared with TRBD1. The CDR3 is 14 residues long. Trimming cost V 6 bases and J 0 bases; bases outside gene matches: 4. The germline CDR1 and CDR2 sequences are MNHEY and SVGAGI. The CDR3 bases are TGTGCCAGCAGCCGAGGGGGCTTGAACACTGAAGCTTTCTTT. Protein sequence: CASSRGGLNTEAFF.